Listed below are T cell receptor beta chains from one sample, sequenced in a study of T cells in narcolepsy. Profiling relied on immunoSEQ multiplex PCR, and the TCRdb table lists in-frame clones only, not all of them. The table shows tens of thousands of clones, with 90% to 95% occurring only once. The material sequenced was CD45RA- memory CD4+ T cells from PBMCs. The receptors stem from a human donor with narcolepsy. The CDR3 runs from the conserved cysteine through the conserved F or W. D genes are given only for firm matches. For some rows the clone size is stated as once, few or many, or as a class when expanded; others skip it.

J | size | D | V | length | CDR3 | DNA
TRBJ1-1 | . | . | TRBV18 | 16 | CASSPGGSVTTLEAFF | TGTGCCAGCTCACCAGGCGGGTCGGTAACAACACTTGAAGCTTTCTTT
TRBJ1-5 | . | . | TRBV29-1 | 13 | CSVSSQRHQPQHF | TGCAGCGTCAGCTCCCAGAGACATCAGCCCCAGCATTTT
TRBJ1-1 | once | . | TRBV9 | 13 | CASSAETNTEAFF | TGTGCCAGCAGCGCAGAGACGAACACTGAAGCTTTCTTT
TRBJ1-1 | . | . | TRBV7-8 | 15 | CASSFTDRENTEAFF | TGTGCCAGCAGCTTTACTGACAGAGAGAACACTGAAGCTTTCTTT
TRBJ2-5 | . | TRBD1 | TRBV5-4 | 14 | CASSFKGQGETQYF | TGTGCCAGCAGCTTCAAGGGACAGGGGGAGACCCAGTACTTC
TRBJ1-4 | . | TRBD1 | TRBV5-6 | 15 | CASSFGTGGPEKLFF | TGTGCCAGCAGCTTTGGAACAGGGGGTCCTGAAAAACTGTTTTTT
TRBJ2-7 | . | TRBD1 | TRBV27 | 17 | CASSLSPTQGSSYEQYF | TGTGCCAGCAGTTTATCCCCTACACAGGGGAGCTCCTACGAGCAGTACTTC
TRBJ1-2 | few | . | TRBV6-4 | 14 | CASSDSLRGRGYTF | TGTGCCAGCAGTGACTCGCTCAGGGGTCGTGGCTACACCTTC
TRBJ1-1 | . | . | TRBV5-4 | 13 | CASSSPAGREAFF | TGTGCCAGCAGCTCCCCGGCGGGCCGTGAAGCTTTCTTT
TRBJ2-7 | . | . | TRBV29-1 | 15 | CSAATQGARGGEQYF | TGCAGCGCCGCCACCCAGGGGGCCCGGGGGGGGGAGCAGTACTTC
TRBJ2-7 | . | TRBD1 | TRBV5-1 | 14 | CASQTGGADYEQYF | TGCGCCAGCCAAACAGGGGGCGCTGACTACGAGCAGTACTTC
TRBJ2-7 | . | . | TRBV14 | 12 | CASSPISNEQYF | TGTGCCAGCAGCCCAATAAGTAACGAGCAGTACTTC
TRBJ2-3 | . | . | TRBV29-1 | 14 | CSVEQTGRADTQYF | TGCAGCGTTGAACAGACAGGGAGGGCGGATACGCAGTATTTT
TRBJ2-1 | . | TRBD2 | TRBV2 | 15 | CASTLAGFTYNEQFF | TGTGCCAGCACCTTAGCGGGATTTACCTACAATGAGCAGTTCTTC
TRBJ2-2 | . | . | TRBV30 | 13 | CAWSRSGPGELFF | TGTGCCTGGAGTAGGTCTGGGCCCGGGGAGCTGTTTTTT
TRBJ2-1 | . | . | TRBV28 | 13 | CASSLEGSLEQFF | TGTGCCAGCAGTTTAGAGGGGAGCCTTGAGCAGTTCTTC
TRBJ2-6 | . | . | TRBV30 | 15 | CAWSVKGAGANVLTF | TGTGCCTGGAGTGTTAAGGGAGCCGGGGCCAACGTCCTGACTTTC
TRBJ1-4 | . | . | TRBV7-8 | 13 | CASSLGRGEKLFF | TGTGCCAGCAGCTTAGGTCGGGGTGAAAAACTGTTTTTT
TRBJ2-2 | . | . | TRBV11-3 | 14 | CASSLARGAGELFF | TGTGCCAGCAGCTTAGCCAGGGGGGCCGGGGAGCTGTTTTTT
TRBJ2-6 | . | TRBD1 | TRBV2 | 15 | CASRDRTSGANVLTF | TGTGCCAGCAGGGACAGGACCTCTGGGGCCAACGTCCTGACTTTC
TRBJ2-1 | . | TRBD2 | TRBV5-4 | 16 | CASSPAGIAGVGEQFF | TGTGCCAGCAGCCCGGCCGGTATAGCGGGAGTAGGTGAGCAGTTCTTC
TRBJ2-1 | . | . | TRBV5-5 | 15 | CASSQEGREWNEQFF | TGTGCCAGCAGCCAAGAGGGCAGGGAGTGGAATGAGCAGTTCTTC
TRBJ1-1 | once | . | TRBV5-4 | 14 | CASSWLQGNTEAFF | TGTGCCAGCAGCTGGTTACAGGGGAACACTGAAGCTTTCTTT
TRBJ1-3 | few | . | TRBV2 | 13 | CASIRTGGNTIYF | TGTGCCAGCATTAGGACGGGTGGAAACACCATATATTTT
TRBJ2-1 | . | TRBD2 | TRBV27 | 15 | CASSFREGLYNEQFF | TGTGCCAGCAGTTTCAGGGAGGGCCTTTACAATGAGCAGTTCTTC
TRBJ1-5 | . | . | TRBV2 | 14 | CASSWTGSNQPQHF | TGTGCCAGCAGTTGGACGGGTAGCAATCAGCCCCAGCATTTT
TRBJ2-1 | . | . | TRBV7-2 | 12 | CASSLVTNEQFF | TGTGCCAGCAGCTTGGTTACCAATGAGCAGTTCTTC
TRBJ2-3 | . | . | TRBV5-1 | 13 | CASSFPGEDTQYF | TGCGCCAGCAGCTTCCCAGGGGAGGATACGCAGTATTTT